The 3 T cell receptor beta chains listed next were all sequenced from one sample in a study of human T cells and chemical hapten exposure. TCRdb re-derived calls from the RACE reads in MiXCR, one entry per CDR3 protein. The sample records approximately 84,000 distinct CDR3 sequences, roughly a tenth being singletons. Specified time point: patch test 2, 6 weeks after DPC sensitization. Treatment reported: therapeutic diphenylcyclopropenone sensitization with weekly scalp DPC. The specimen was whole blood, collected in connection with sensitization to the hapten diphenylcyclopropenone (DPC). The receptors were gathered from a woman under 40 with alopecia areata. Some clones in this sample may be carry-over from other donors' samples.

V is TRBV3-1 and J is TRBJ2-2, with D perhaps TRBD1 (6 bases). The CDR3 covers 15 residues. Looked up from germline, CDR1 is LGHDT and CDR2 is YNNKEL (reference sequence). Trimming took 7 bases from V and 1 from J, leaving 13 bases between them. The CDR3 coding sequence is TGTGCCAGCAACCGGGGACAAGTGAACACCGGGGAGCTGTTTTTT. It translates to CASNRGQVNTGELFF.

This clonotype was seen more than once but under ten times. This sequence joins TRBV28 and TRBJ1-3, with a weak D call TRBD1 (5 bases). The V gene lost 10 bases and the J gene lost 1 base, with 17 bases spanning the gap. The CDR3 consists of 15 residues. CDR1 MDHEN and CDR2 SYDVKM come from the germline V gene. The CDR3 nucleotides are TGTGCCACCACCCCCTCGGGGCCTTCTGGAAACACCATATATTTT. Amino acids: CATTPSGPSGNTIYF.

This clonotype has at least ten counts. V is TRBV20-1 and J is TRBJ1-2; TRBD1 might be the D (6 bases). The CDR3 covers 13 residues. Trimming cost V 0 bases and J 6 bases, with 11 bases left between them. CDR1 is DFQATT, CDR2 SNEGSKA, per germline (reference sequence). Written as DNA, the CDR3 is TGCAGTGCTAGAGATCGGGGGCAGAATGGCTACACCTTC. It is translated as CSARDRGQNGYTF.